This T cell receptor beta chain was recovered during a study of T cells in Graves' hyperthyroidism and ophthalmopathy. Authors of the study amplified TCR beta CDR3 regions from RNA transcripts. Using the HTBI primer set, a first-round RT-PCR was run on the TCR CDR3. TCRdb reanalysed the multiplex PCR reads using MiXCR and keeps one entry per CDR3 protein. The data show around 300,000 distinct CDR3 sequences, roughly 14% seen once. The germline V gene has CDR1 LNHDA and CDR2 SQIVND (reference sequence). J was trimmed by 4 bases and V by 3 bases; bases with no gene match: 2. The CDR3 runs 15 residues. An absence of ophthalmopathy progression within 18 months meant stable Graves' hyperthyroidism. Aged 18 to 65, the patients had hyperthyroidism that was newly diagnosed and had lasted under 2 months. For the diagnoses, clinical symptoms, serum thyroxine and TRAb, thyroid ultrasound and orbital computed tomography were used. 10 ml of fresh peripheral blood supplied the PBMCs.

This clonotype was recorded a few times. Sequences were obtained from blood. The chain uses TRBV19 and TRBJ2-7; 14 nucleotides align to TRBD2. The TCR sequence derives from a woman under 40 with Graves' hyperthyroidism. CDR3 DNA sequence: TGTGCCAGTAGTATTGGGACTAGCGGGAGTTACGAGCAGTACTTC. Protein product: CASSIGTSGSYEQYF.